The 2 T cell receptor beta chains in this list originate from one sample, sequenced in a study of T cells after yellow fever vaccination (dated by TCRdb to the late 2010s). In light of the paper, this sample's treatment or condition label describes: live attenuated yellow fever vaccine strain. Libraries were constructed by 5' RACE. The listed sequencing device is Illumina HiSeq 2500. TCRdb handled the public reads itself, with Q25 trimming in fastp and clone calling in MiXCR, and kept productive beta chains. For every CDR3 protein sequence, its rows merge into one entry that carries the most common genes and DNA. The sample records hundreds of thousands of distinct CDR3 sequences, about a fifth of which are singletons. The ten largest clones represent around 17% of the sample. The source material was PBMCs, sampled about 20 days after the first yellow fever vaccination. These receptors were taken from a man aged 18 to 29 who received the YFV17D yellow fever vaccine.

This clonotype was counted only a few times. The V gene is TRBV5-1, the J gene TRBJ2-1; 10 bases align to TRBD1. Germline CDR1 and CDR2: SGHRS and YFSETQ. Unmatched junction bases numbered 5, after V lost 4 bases and J lost 4 bases. CDR3 length equals 15 residues. The CDR3 region is CASSPGQGEYNEQFF. The CDR3 DNA reads TGCGCCAGCAGCCCCGGACAGGGGGAGTACAATGAGCAGTTCTTC.

This chain joins TRBV10-3 and TRBJ2-2; D gene unclear. Trimming removed 8 bases at V and 7 bases at J, with 17 bases between. Looked up from germline, CDR1 is ENHRY and CDR2 is SYGVKD. This CDR3 has 14 amino acids. The CDR3 coding sequence is TGTGCCATCGAAAAGGGATATGGGGACGGGGAGCTGTTTTTT. It yields the protein CAIEKGYGDGELFF.